This T cell receptor beta chain stems from a study of blood T cell repertoires in COVID-19. TCRdb's table, derived via immunoSEQ multiplex PCR, lists solely in-frame clones and lacks some. Among around 130,000 clones, about four fifths were seen once, and the ten largest hold roughly 3.5%. This receptor was taken from a woman in her twenties or thirties who had recovered from COVID-19. Sequenced: PBMCs or T cells enriched from blood (not recorded which).

The CDR3 loop is CASSQGLTGRPGYTF. The CDR3 nucleotides are TGCGCCAGCAGCCAGGGCCTGACAGGAAGGCCTGGCTACACCTTC. The chain carries TRBV4-1 and TRBJ1-2; D might be TRBD1 (6 bases). Trimming pared 3 bases from V and 7 bases from J, leaving 18 bases between. The V gene's germline CDR1 is MGHRA and CDR2 YSYEKL. The CDR3 runs 15 residues.